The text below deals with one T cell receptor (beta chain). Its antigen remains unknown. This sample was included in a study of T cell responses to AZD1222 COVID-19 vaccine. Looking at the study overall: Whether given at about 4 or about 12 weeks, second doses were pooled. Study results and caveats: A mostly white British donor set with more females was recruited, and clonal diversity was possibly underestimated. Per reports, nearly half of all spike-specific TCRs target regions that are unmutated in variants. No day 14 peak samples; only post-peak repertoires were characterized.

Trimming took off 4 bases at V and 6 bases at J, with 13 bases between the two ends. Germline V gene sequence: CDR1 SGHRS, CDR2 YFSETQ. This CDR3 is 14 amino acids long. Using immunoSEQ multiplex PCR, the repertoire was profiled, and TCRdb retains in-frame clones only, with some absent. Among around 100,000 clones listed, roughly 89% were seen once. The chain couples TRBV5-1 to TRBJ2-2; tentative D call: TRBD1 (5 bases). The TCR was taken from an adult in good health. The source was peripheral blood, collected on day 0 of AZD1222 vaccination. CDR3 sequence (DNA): TGCGCCAGCAGCAGTTCAGGGTGGTCCGGGGAGCTGTTTTTT. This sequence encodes CASSSSGWSGELFF.